Following are 29 T cell receptor beta chains from one sample sequenced in a study of T cells in Graves' hyperthyroidism and ophthalmopathy. From RNA transcripts, TCR beta CDR3 regions were amplified. TCR CDR3 underwent first-round RT-PCR with the HTBI primer set. TCRdb re-called the multiplex PCR reads through MiXCR, storing one row per CDR3 protein. The table shows about 520,000 distinct CDR3 sequences, with around 24% occurring only once. Sequencing used blood. The receptor source for this set is a woman in her twenties or thirties with Graves' ophthalmopathy.

This clonotype occurred many times. The genes are TRBV6-1 and TRBJ2-5; D not resolved. This CDR3 region has 17 residues. CDR1 is MNHNS and CDR2 is SASEGT in the germline V gene. Trimming cost V 5 bases and J 4 bases, with 23 bases left between them. The CDR3 is CASSLSPGPKSTETQYF. DNA of the CDR3: TGTGCCAGCAGTCTCTCCCCCGGTCCCAAGAGCACAGAGACCCAGTACTTC.

This clonotype came up many times. The chain recombines TRBV18 with TRBJ1-5, with D unresolved. The V end was cut by 0 bases, the J end by 6 bases, with 3 bases between. The CDR3 spans 12 residues. Germline values: CDR1 KGHSH, CDR2 LQKENI. The chain's CDR3 is CASSPPGQPQHF. CDR3 nucleotides: TGTGCCAGCTCACCACCGGGTCAGCCCCAGCATTTT.

This clonotype was observed a handful of times. This rearrangement joins TRBV6-2 or TRBV6-3 to TRBJ2-7; D remains unclear. V lost 2 bases, J lost 0 bases, and 11 bases lay in between. CDR1 and CDR2 (germline): MNHEY, SVGEGT. The CDR3 has 15 residues. In DNA, the CDR3 is TGTGCCAGCAGTTACGTTGAGGAGACCTCCTACGAGCAGTACTTC. It specifies CASSYVEETSYEQYF.

The J gene is TRBJ2-5, the V gene TRBV28; 7 nucleotides match TRBD2. This CDR3 region has 15 residues. V lost 6 bases, J lost 3 bases, and 10 bases stayed unmatched. Germline loops: CDR1 MDHEN, CDR2 SYDVKM. CDR3 coding DNA: TGTGCCAGCAGCCACATGACTAGCTACAAAGAGACCCAGTACTTC. This gives the protein CASSHMTSYKETQYF.

In its sample, this clonotype was seen many times. The rearrangement uses TRBV27 and TRBJ2-2; no clear D. CDR1 is MNHEY, CDR2 SMNVEV, per germline (reference sequence). Deletions cut 4 bases from V and 4 bases from J, with 13 bases between. The CDR3 is 15 amino acids. This chain's CDR3 is CASSYGSGTTGELFF. The CDR3 DNA reads TGTGCCAGCAGTTACGGGTCAGGAACCACCGGGGAGCTGTTTTTT.

This clonotype was observed at least ten times. An end of the junction differs from the germline gene, which may be a read error. J is TRBJ2-7 and V is TRBV12-3 or TRBV12-4, with 8 bases fitting TRBD2. The CDR3 is made up of 13 amino acids. DNA of the CDR3: TGTGCCAGCAGCTTAGCGGGGCCCTACGAGCAGTACTTC. This encodes CASSLAGPYEQYF.

This clonotype was recorded at least ten times. V gene TRBV19 combines with J gene TRBJ2-7; 7 bases are a match to TRBD2. The CDR3 totals 14 residues. The trim removed 2 bases at V and 6 bases at J, leaving 7 bases unmatched. Per germline, CDR1 LNHDA and CDR2 SQIVND (reference sequence). CDR3 coding DNA: TGTGCCAGTAGTATAAGGTACTGGGAGGGCGAGCAGTACTTC. Its translation: CASSIRYWEGEQYF.

This clonotype occurred many times. This chain connects TRBV20-1 to TRBJ2-7; unclear D gene. This CDR3 is 10 amino acids long. CDR1 and CDR2 from the germline V gene are DFQATT and SNEGSKA (reference sequence). V was trimmed by 2 bases and J by 6 bases, leaving 5 bases between them. The DNA for the CDR3 is TGCAGTGCTAGATGGGTCGAGCAGTACTTC. Translation: CSARWVEQYF.

The sample holds many counts of this clonotype. This chain uses TRBV7-9 with TRBJ2-7; D remains ambiguous. This CDR3 spans 12 amino acids. Deletions cut 5 bases from V and 1 base from J, with 6 bases between. CDR1 is SEHNR, CDR2 FQNEAQ, per germline (reference sequence). The CDR3 DNA follows: TGTGCCAGCAGCCGACAATCCTACGAGCAGTACTTC. Protein sequence: CASSRQSYEQYF.

This clonotype has more than one count but fewer than ten. The chain joins TRBV12-3 or TRBV12-4 to TRBJ1-1; a weak D match, TRBD1 (6 bases). V lost 8 bases to trimming and J lost 0 bases, with 13 bases between them. The CDR3 is 14 amino acids. CDR3 residues: CASRAGHLNTEAFF. Here the CDR3 DNA reads TGTGCCAGCCGCGCGGGACATCTGAACACTGAAGCTTTCTTT.

The J gene is TRBJ1-1, the V gene TRBV5-1, with 9 positions matching TRBD1. The CDR3 length is 16 residues. V shed 4 bases, J shed 0 bases, and the junction held 7 bases outside the gene matches. Germline V CDR1 and CDR2: SGHRS, YFSETQ. CDR3 in DNA: TGCGCCAGCAGCATGGCCGGGACAGGGATGAACACTGAAGCTTTCTTT. Its protein product is CASSMAGTGMNTEAFF.

This clonotype was picked up many times. The genes are TRBV6-5 and TRBJ2-5; 9 bases fit TRBD1. Germline V gives CDR1 MNHEY, CDR2 SVGAGI. The CDR3 has 14 residues. V shed 6 bases, J shed 5 bases, and the junction held 7 bases outside the gene matches. The CDR3 reads CASRRMTGGETQYF. CDR3 DNA: TGTGCCAGCAGACGAATGACAGGGGGGGAGACCCAGTACTTC.

This chain uses TRBV6-5 with TRBJ2-5, with unresolved D. The CDR3 consists of 14 residues. Germline V gene sequence: CDR1 MNHEY, CDR2 SVGAGI. The germline V and J ends were trimmed by 4 bases and 0 bases, with 9 bases remaining between them. CDR3 nucleotides: TGTGCCAGCAGTTTGACAATGTACCAAGAGACCCAGTACTTC. It is translated as CASSLTMYQETQYF.

This clonotype was seen repeatedly, ten times or more. One junction end disagrees with the germline gene, perhaps due to a read error. The chain combines TRBV12-3 or TRBV12-4 with TRBJ1-2; D is perhaps TRBD1 (5 bases). The CDR3 is 15 amino acids. Here the CDR3 DNA reads TGTGCCAGCAGTGACCTCCGGCAGGGTCGATATGGCAACACCTTC. Translating it yields CASSDLRQGRYGNTF.

Many counts were recorded for this clonotype. The chain carries TRBV6-2 or TRBV6-3 and TRBJ2-7, with TRBD2 identical over 11 bases. CDR3 length: 14 amino acids. The junction had 6 bases not matched to a gene; V was cut back by 8 bases and J by 3 bases. Germline CDR1 and CDR2: MNHEY and SVGEGT. The CDR3 DNA reads as TGTGCCAGCCGTGGGACTAGCGGATTCTACGAGCAGTACTTC. It yields the protein CASRGTSGFYEQYF.

The table lists this clonotype with a few counts. V and J are TRBV4-1 and TRBJ1-5; D perhaps matches TRBD1 (5 bases). CDR3 length: 16 residues. The germline V gene has CDR1 MGHRA and CDR2 YSYEKL. V was shortened by 1 base and J by 4 bases, with 14 bases between the two germline ends. CDR3 sequence (DNA): TGCGCCAGCAGCCAAGGCAGGACACAAACTAATCAGCCCCAGCATTTT. Protein sequence: CASSQGRTQTNQPQHF.

The chain links TRBV12-3 or TRBV12-4 to TRBJ2-7; 10 bases align to TRBD1. The CDR3 length is 17 residues. J was trimmed by 2 bases and V by 4 bases; bases with no gene match: 11. CDR3 coding DNA: TGTGCCAGCAGTTCCTCCGTTTGGGGACAGGGGACCTACGAGCAGTACTTC. As protein: CASSSSVWGQGTYEQYF.

This clonotype was seen many times. The chain links TRBV6-2 or TRBV6-3 to TRBJ1-2; 7 bases are shared with TRBD1. This CDR3 region has 12 residues. Germline CDR1 and CDR2: MNHEY and SVGEGT. J was trimmed by 9 bases and V by 6 bases; bases with no gene match: 7. CDR3 region: CASSLETGRYTF. CDR3 DNA: TGTGCCAGCAGCCTTGAGACAGGGCGCTACACCTTC.

This clonotype was found many times. The gene calls are TRBV6-1 and TRBJ1-2; 8 bases line up with TRBD1. The CDR3 runs 16 residues. V was clipped by 4 bases and J by 0 bases; unmatched bases: 7. The germline gives CDR1 MNHNS, CDR2 SASEGT. The CDR3 region is CASSGPDRGANYGYTF. The DNA for the CDR3 is TGTGCCAGCAGTGGACCCGACAGGGGAGCTAACTATGGCTACACCTTC.

This clonotype was found a few times. The chain couples TRBV7-2 to TRBJ1-2; D gene ambiguous. Looked up from germline, CDR1 is SGHTA and CDR2 is FQGNSA. The V end lost 5 bases, the J end lost 6 bases, and 13 bases lay between the germline ends. This CDR3 region has 13 residues. The CDR3 reads CASSLRPTNGYTF. CDR3 DNA sequence: TGTGCCAGCAGCCTCCGGCCAACAAATGGCTACACCTTC. Full variable domain (missing parts from reference TRBV7-2 and TRBJ1-2): GAGVSQSPSNKVTEKGKDVELRCDPISGHTALYWYRQSLGQGLEFLIYFQGNSAPDKSGLPSDRFSAERTGGSVSTLTIQRTQQEDSAVYLCASSLRPTNGYTFGSGTRLTVV.

This clonotype was found many times. The V and J genes are TRBV19 and TRBJ2-7, with 8 bases lining up with TRBD1. Germline V CDR1 and CDR2: LNHDA, SQIVND (reference sequence). After removal of 6 bases from V and 3 bases from J, the junction contained 4 bases not matched to a gene. The CDR3 extends over 13 amino acids. The CDR3 region has the DNA TGTGCCAGTAGCTCGGGACAGGACTACGAGCAGTACTTC. Amino acids: CASSSGQDYEQYF.

The chain carries TRBV11-1 and TRBJ2-7, with 9 bases aligning to TRBD2. V lost 5 bases, J lost 0 bases, and 11 bases stayed unmatched. This CDR3 has 17 residues. CDR1 and CDR2 (germline): SGHAT, FQDESV (reference sequence). The CDR3: CASSPLPYSGSSYEQYF. The CDR3 coding sequence is TGTGCCAGCAGCCCCCTCCCCTATAGCGGGAGCTCCTACGAGCAGTACTTC.

For this clonotype: This could be a read error, since a much larger clone is one nucleotide away. The chain carries TRBV7-2 and TRBJ1-2; unclear D gene. The ends were cut back, 1 base at V and 3 bases at J, with 6 bases in the middle. There are 13 residues in the CDR3. The V gene's germline CDR1 is SGHTA and CDR2 FQGNSA. The CDR3 region is CASSLDTYYGYTF. The CDR3 nucleotides read TGTGCCAGCAGCTTAGACACCTACTATGGCTACACCTTC. The entire variable domain, with the rest obtained from reference TRBV7-2 and TRBJ1-2, is as follows: GAGVSQSPSNKVTEKGKDVELRCDPISGHTALYWYRQSLGQGLEFLIYFQGNSAPDKSGLPSDRFSAERTGGSVSTLTIQRTQQEDSAVYLCASSLDTYYGYTFGSGTRLTVV.

Many counts were recorded for this clonotype. J is TRBJ2-2 and V is TRBV2, with unresolved D. The CDR3 has 14 amino acids. The germline V and J ends were trimmed by 11 bases and 0 bases, with 13 bases remaining between them. The germline CDR1 and CDR2 sequences are SNHLY and FYNNEI. CDR3 sequence reads: CAGTYSTNTGELFF. The CDR3 DNA follows: TGTGCCGGCACGTACAGTACGAACACCGGGGAGCTGTTTTTT.

A few counts support this clonotype. The chain employs TRBV6-1 and TRBJ1-2, with 8 bases matching TRBD1. Trimming at V came to 5 bases and at J to 6 bases, leaving 5 bases not matched to a gene. CDR1 is MNHNS and CDR2 is SASEGT in the germline V gene. The CDR3 contains 13 residues. CDR3 sequence reads: CASSRTGQNGYTF. The CDR3 nucleotides are TGTGCCAGCAGTAGGACAGGGCAAAATGGCTACACCTTC.

This clonotype was seen repeatedly, ten times or more. The gene calls are TRBV24-1 and TRBJ2-7; the D is unclear. This CDR3 is built from 12 residues. In germline, CDR1 is KGHDR, CDR2 SFDVKD. Trimming took off 0 bases at V and 5 bases at J, with 4 bases between the two ends. The CDR3 sequence is CATSDLANEQYF. CDR3 bases: TGTGCCACCAGTGATTTGGCGAACGAGCAGTACTTC.

About this clonotype: This may be a read error, as it is one base from a much larger clone. This sequence joins TRBV10-3 and TRBJ1-1, with unresolved D. The CDR3 is made up of 13 amino acids. CDR1 is ENHRY, CDR2 SYGVKD, per germline. CDR3 region: CAIGELMNTEACF. The CDR3 DNA reads TGTGCCATAGGCGAACTTATGAACACTGAAGCTTGCTTT.

This clonotype appeared many times. A junction end diverges from the germline sequence, so it may reflect a read error. CDR3: CASSLEGSNQPQHF. Here the CDR3 DNA reads TGTGCCAGCAGCTTAGAGGGGAGCAATCAGCCCCAGCATTTT. This chain links TRBV12-3 or TRBV12-4 with TRBJ1-5, with a weak D call TRBD1 (5 bases). The CDR3 consists of 14 residues.

This clonotype has a count of ten or more. This sequence joins TRBV6-1 and TRBJ1-1, with no clear D. The CDR3 length is 15 residues. CDR1 MNHNS and CDR2 SASEGT come from the germline V gene. Trimming shortened V by 4 bases and J by 3 bases, and 15 bases separated the two germline ends. The CDR3 reads CASSAFTGGDTEAFF. DNA for the CDR3: TGTGCCAGCAGTGCCTTTACGGGTGGAGACACTGAAGCTTTCTTT.